This TCR beta chain was identified in a study of tumor-infiltrating lymphocytes in primary liver carcinoma. Study-level background: Subjects presented with primary liver carcinoma managed by surgical resection. Productive TCRbeta read yields ran from roughly 3.65 to 7.13 million per sample and were similar between tissues. Study-wide results and caveats: Tumor-adjacent and tumor-blood pairs showed less overlap than tumor region pairs.

Germline V gene lookup returns CDR1 MNHNS and CDR2 SASEGT. Trimming at V came to 6 bases and at J to 4 bases, leaving 17 bases not matched to a gene. The CDR3 consists of 18 residues. A primer in the constant region served to generate TCR beta cDNA from approximately 500 ng of total RNA. Sequencing libraries for TCR beta derived from three nested multiplex PCR rounds that used slightly modified ARM-PCR. Use of TRBV1-TRBV30 forward primers with a C-beta reverse primer characterized the first two PCR rounds, which lasted around 9 cycles each. TCRdb used MiXCR to reprocess the multiplex PCR reads, holding one entry per CDR3 protein. The data hold about 310,000 distinct CDR3 sequences, with 65% observed a single time. For blood RNA, unsorted whole blood served as the source, and germline DNA was extracted too. This clonotype is termed medium-sized. The antigen is undetermined.

Source material: peripheral blood. The chain has TRBV6-1 and TRBJ1-5; 8 bases are shared with TRBD1. The receptor comes from a man aged 35 to 55 with primary liver carcinoma and hepatitis B virus infection. In DNA form, the CDR3 reads TGTGCCAGCAGCCCAACAGGGGGACGGGGGAAAGTTAATCAGCCCCAGCATTTT. This translates into CASSPTGGRGKVNQPQHF.